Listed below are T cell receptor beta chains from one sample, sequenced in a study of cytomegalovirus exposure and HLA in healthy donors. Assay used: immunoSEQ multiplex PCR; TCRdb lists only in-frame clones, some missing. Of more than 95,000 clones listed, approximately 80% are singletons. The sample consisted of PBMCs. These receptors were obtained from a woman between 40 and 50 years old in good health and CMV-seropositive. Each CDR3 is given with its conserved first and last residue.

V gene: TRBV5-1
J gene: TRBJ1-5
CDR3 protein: CASSLRGDSNQPQHF

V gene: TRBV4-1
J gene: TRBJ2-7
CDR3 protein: CASSQEWRTSGTHEQYF

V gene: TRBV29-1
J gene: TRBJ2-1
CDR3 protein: CSVEVAGGFDNEQFF

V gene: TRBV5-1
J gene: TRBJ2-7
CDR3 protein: CASSLGGTSGRSYEQYF

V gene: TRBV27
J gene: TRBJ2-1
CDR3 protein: CASNVPGARTPNEQFF

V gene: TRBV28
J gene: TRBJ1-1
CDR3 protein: CASSLSPGEAFF

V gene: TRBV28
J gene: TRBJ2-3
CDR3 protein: CASSTSGTGGTDTQYF

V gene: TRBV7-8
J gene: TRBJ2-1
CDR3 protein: CASSWTSGLLSEQFF

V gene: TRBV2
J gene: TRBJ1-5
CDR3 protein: CASSDSRQGHQPQHF

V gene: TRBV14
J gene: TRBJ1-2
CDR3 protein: CASSHRKTDWRFYGYTF

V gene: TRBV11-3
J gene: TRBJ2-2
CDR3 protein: CASSLRLANTGELFF